This T cell receptor beta chain was recorded in a study of PD-1 blockade in classical Hodgkin lymphoma (dated by TCRdb to about 2020). Study-level background: The study used CyTOF and TCR beta sequencing to define a peripheral blood immune signature of response to PD-1 blockade in classical Hodgkin lymphoma. Overall results and qualifications from the work: Only a single clinical trial cohort was studied, and what caused the repertoire differences, possibly disease activity or prior therapy, remained undefined. Baseline TCR diversity was reported to be lower in newly diagnosed patients than in healthy donors and to be lower still in relapsed/refractory patients.

The time point tag for this specimen amounts to: newly diagnosed, previously untreated cHL patient sample. PBMCs from patients with newly diagnosed, previously untreated classical Hodgkin lymphoma were sequenced as a comparison group for the relapsed/refractory trial patients. Peripheral blood was collected in 8 mL Vacutainer Cell Preparation Tubes, from which PBMCs were isolated by centrifugation and then cryopreserved. The Qiagen DNeasy kit was used to extract genomic DNA from unsorted PBMCs and from the negatively selected CD4+ and CD8+ fractions. Amplification of TCR beta CDR3 regions was done by immunoSEQ multiplex PCR with primers that anneal to V and J segments. A synthetic immune receptor repertoire was used to minimize amplification bias, and any residual bias was removed computationally once sequencing was done. The published analysis was carried out like this. Custom Python scripts were used to quantify repertoire diversity as the Shannon entropy index. Unsorted, CD4+ and CD8+ repertoires were examined separately, except in combined analyses, for which CD4+ and CD8+ sequences were merged in silico. Imported from immuneACCESS, the table was reduced by TCRdb to in-frame sequences with V and J called. These copies leave out some clones; in studies compared against another copy, an unresolved V gene accounts for under half, and the cause of the remainder is not known. V and J calls and clone size follow that table, whereas D and trimming were derived from the DNA. The sample table shows over 15,000 clones, and roughly 87% are seen once. The ten most abundant clones make up 3.9% of the sample.

Worth noting for this clone: Its recognized antigen is unknown. No per-base quality is available; no much larger clone lies one base away.

The TCR sequence derives from a human donor with classical Hodgkin lymphoma. The sample comprised peripheral blood mononuclear cells (PBMCs).

The CDR3: CASSFRGPEASTKHEQFF. In nucleotides, the sequence is TGTGCCAGCAGCTTCAGAGGGCCGGAGGCGAGCACAAAACATGAGCAGTTCTTC. The chain is assembled from TRBV11-3 and TRBJ2-1; TRBD2 is possibly the D segment (5 matching bases). CDR1 and CDR2 are read off the germline V gene as SGHNT and YENEEA. The CDR3 numbers 18 residues from cysteine through phenylalanine. Solely the CDR3 DNA is kept, with 54 bases framed from the first base. The V end loses 3 bases and the J end loses 8 bases, and a stretch of 26 bases separates them.